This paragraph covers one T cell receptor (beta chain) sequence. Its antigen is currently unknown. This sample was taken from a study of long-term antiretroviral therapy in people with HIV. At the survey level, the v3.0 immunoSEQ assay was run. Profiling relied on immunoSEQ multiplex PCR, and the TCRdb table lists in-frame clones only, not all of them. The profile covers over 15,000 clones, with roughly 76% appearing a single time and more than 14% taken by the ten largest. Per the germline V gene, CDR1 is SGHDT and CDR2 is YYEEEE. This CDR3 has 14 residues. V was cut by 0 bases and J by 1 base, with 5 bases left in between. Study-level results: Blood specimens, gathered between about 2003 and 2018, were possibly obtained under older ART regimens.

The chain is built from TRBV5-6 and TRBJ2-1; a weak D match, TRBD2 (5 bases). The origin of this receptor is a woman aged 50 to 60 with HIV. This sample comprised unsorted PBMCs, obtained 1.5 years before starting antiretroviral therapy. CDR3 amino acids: CASSLGGSYNEQFF. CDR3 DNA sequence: TGTGCCAGCAGCTTGGGCGGGTCCTACAATGAGCAGTTCTTC. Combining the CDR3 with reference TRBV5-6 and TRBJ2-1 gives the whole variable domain DAGVTQSPTHLIKTRGQQVTLRCSPKSGHDTVSWYQQALGQGPQFIFQYYEEEERQRGNFPDRFSGHQFPNYSSELNVNALLLGDSALYLCASSLGGSYNEQFFGPGTRLTVL.